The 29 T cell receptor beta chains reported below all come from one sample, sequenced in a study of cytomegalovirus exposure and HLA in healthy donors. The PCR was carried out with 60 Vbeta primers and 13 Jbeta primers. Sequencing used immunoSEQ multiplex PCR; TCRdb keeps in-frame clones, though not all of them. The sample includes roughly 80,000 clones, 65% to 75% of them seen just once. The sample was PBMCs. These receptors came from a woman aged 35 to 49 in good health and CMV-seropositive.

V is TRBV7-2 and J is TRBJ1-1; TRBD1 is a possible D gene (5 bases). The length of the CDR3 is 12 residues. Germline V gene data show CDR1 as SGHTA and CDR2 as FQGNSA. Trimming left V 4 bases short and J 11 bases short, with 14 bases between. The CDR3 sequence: CASSSPRRDAFF. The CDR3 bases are TGTGCCAGCAGCTCCCCGAGGAGGGACGCTTTCTTT.

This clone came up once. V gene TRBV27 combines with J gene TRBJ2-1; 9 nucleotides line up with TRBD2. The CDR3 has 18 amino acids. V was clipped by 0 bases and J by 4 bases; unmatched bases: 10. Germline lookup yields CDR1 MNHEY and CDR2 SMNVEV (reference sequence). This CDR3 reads CASSLSVLAGDKYNEQFF. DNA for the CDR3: TGTGCCAGCAGTTTATCGGTGTTAGCGGGGGACAAGTACAATGAGCAGTTCTTC.

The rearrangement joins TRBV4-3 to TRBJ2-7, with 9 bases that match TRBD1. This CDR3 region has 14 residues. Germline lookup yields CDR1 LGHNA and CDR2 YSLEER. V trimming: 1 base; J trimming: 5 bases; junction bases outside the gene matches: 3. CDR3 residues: CASSQVGTGNEQYF. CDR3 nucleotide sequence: TGCGCCAGCAGCCAAGTAGGGACAGGGAACGAGCAGTACTTC.

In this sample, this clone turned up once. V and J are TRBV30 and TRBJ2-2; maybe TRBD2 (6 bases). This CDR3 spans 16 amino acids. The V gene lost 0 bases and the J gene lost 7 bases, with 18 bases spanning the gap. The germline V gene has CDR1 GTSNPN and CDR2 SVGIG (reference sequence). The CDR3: CAWSVRGLPFYGELFF. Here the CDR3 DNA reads TGTGCCTGGAGTGTAAGGGGACTCCCCTTTTACGGGGAGCTGTTTTTT.

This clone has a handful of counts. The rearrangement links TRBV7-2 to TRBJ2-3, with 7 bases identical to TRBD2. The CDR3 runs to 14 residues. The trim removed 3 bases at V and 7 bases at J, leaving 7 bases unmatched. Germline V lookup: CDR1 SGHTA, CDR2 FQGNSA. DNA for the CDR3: TGTGCCAGCAGCTTGGGGGGAGGGCCTTATACGCAGTATTTT. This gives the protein CASSLGGGPYTQYF.

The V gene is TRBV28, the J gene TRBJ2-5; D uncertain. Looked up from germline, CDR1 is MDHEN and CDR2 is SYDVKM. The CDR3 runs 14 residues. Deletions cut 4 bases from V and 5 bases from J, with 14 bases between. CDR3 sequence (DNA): TGTGCCAGCAGTTCCTCGGTTTTTCGCGAGACCCAGTACTTC. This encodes CASSSSVFRETQYF.

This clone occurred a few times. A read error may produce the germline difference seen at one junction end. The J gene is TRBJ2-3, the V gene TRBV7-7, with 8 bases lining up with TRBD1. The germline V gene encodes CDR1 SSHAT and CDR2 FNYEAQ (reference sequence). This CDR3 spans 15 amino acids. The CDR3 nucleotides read TGTGCTAGCAGCCAGACAGGGGCCATCACAGATACGCAGTATTTT. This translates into CASSQTGAITDTQYF.

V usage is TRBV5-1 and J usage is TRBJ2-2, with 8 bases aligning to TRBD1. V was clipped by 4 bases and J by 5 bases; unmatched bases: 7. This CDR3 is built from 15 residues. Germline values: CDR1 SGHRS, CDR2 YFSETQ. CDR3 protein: CASSGWTGPTGELFF. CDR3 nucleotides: TGCGCCAGCAGCGGATGGACAGGGCCGACCGGGGAGCTGTTTTTT.

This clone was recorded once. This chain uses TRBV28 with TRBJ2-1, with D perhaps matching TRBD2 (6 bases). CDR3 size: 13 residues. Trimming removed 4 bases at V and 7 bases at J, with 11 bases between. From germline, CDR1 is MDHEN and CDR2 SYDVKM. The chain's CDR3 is CASSSGTDNEQFF. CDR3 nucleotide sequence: TGTGCCAGCAGTTCCGGGACTGATAATGAGCAGTTCTTC.

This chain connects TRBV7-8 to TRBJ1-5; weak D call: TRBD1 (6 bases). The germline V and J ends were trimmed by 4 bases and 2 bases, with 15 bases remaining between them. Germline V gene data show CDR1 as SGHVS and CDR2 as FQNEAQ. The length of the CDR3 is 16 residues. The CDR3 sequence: CASSSALGAGNQPQHF. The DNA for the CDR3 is TGTGCCAGCAGCTCAGCCCTGGGGGCTGGCAATCAGCCCCAGCATTTT.

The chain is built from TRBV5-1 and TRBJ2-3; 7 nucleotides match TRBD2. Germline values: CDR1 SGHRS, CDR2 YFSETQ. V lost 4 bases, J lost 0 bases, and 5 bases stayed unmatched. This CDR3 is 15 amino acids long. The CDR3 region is CASSESGVSTDTQYF. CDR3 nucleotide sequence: TGCGCCAGCAGCGAAAGCGGGGTAAGCACAGATACGCAGTATTTT.

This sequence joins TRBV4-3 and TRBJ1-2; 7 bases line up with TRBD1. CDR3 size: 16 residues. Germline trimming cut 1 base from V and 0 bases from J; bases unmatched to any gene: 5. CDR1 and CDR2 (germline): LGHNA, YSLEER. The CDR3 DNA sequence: TGCGCCAGCAGCCAAGGTGTCGGGACAGCTAACTATGGCTACACCTTC. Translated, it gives CASSQGVGTANYGYTF.

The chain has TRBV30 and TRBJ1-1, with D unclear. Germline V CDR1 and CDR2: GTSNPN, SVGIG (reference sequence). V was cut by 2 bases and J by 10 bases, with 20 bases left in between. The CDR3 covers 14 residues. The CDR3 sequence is CAWSSLISDSGAFF. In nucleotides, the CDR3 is TGTGCCTGGAGTAGCCTCATTAGCGATTCCGGAGCTTTCTTT.

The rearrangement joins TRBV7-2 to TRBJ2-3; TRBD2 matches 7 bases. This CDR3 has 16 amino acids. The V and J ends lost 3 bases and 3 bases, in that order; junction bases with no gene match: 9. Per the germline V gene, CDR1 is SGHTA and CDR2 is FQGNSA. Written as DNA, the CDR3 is TGTGCCAGCAGCTTCCGGGCGGGAGCGGGGACAGATACGCAGTATTTT. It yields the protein CASSFRAGAGTDTQYF.

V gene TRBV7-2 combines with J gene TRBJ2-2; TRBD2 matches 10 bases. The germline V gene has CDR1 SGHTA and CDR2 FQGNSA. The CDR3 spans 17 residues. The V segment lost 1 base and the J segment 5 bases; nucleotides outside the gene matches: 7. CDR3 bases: TGTGCCAGCAGCTTAGTCCCTAGCGGGAGTGGAACCGGGGAGCTGTTTTTT. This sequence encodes CASSLVPSGSGTGELFF. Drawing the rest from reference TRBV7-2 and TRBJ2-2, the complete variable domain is GAGVSQSPSNKVTEKGKDVELRCDPISGHTALYWYRQSLGQGLEFLIYFQGNSAPDKSGLPSDRFSAERTGGSVSTLTIQRTQQEDSAVYLCASSLVPSGSGTGELFFGEGSRLTVL.

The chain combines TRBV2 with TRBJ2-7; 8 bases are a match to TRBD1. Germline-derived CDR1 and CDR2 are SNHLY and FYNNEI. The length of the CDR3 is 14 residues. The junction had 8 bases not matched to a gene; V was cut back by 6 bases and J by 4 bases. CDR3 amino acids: CASRSQGAGYEQYF. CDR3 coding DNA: TGTGCCAGCAGGAGTCAGGGGGCCGGATACGAGCAGTACTTC.

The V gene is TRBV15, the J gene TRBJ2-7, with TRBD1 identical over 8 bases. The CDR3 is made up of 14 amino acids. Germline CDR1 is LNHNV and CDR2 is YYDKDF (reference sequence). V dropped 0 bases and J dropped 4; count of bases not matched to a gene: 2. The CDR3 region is CATSRDQGAYEQYF. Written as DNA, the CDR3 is TGTGCCACCAGCAGAGATCAGGGGGCTTACGAGCAGTACTTC.

In DNA, the CDR3 is TGCGCCAGCAGCTTGGACCCGACAGGGTTTGGTGAAAAACTGTTTTTT. Translated, it gives CASSLDPTGFGEKLFF. The chain recombines TRBV5-1 with TRBJ1-4; 7 bases match TRBD1. Germline V gives CDR1 SGHRS, CDR2 YFSETQ. The CDR3 is 16 amino acids. Trimming at V came to 0 bases and at J to 7 bases, leaving 9 bases not matched to a gene.

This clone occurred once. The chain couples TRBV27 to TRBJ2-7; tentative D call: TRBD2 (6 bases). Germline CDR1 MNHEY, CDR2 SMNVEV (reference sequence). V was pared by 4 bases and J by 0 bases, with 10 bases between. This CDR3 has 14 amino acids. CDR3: CASSYGGPSYEQYF. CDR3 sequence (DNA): TGTGCCAGCAGTTACGGGGGTCCCTCCTACGAGCAGTACTTC.

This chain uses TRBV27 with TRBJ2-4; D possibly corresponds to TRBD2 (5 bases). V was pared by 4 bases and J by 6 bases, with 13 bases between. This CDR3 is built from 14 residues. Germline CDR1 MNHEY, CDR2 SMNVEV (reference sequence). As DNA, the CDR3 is TGTGCCAGCAGTTCAACCCGGACTCGAAACATTCAGTACTTC. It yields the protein CASSSTRTRNIQYF.

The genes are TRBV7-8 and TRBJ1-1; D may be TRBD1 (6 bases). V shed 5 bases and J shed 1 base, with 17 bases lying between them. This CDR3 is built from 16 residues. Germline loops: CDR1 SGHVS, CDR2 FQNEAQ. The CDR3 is CASSPDSFRRNTEAFF. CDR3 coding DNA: TGTGCCAGCAGCCCGGACAGTTTTCGGAGGAACACTGAAGCTTTCTTT.

The CDR3 loop reads CASSYEGTSGNEQFF. Written as DNA, the CDR3 is TGTGCCAGCAGTTACGAAGGGACTAGCGGTAATGAGCAGTTCTTC. The genes are TRBV6-5 and TRBJ2-1, with 11 bases that match TRBD2. The CDR3 runs to 15 residues. In germline, CDR1 is MNHEY, CDR2 SVGAGI. J lost 7 bases, V lost 2 bases, and 4 bases had no gene match.

The CDR3 coding sequence is TGTGCCTGGAAGGGGGTGGCGGTAACTTTCTTT. Encoded protein: CAWKGVAVTFF. The chain recombines TRBV30 with TRBJ1-1, with D perhaps TRBD1 (6 bases). Between the trimmed V and J ends, which lost 4 bases and 12 bases, there was a span of 15 bases. Germline assignment: CDR1 GTSNPN and CDR2 SVGIG (reference sequence). The CDR3 is 11 residues long.

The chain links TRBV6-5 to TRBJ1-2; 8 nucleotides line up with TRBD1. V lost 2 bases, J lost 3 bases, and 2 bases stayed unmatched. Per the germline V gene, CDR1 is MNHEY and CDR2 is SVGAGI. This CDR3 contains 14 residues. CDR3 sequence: CASSYGQGHYGYTF. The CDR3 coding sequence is TGTGCCAGCAGTTACGGACAGGGACACTATGGCTACACCTTC.

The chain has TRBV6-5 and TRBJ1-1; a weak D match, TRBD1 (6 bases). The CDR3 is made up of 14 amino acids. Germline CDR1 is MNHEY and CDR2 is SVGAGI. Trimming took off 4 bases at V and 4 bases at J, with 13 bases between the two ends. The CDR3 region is CASSSGGIATEAFF. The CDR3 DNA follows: TGTGCCAGCAGTTCTGGGGGCATAGCCACTGAAGCTTTCTTT.

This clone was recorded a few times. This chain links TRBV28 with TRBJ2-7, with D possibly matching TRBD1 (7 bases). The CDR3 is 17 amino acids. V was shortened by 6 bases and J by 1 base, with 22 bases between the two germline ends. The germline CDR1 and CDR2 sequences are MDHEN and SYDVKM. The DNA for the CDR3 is TGTGCCAGCAGCAACCTTCTCCAGGGGGAGGAATCCTACGAGCAGTACTTC. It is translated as CASSNLLQGEESYEQYF.

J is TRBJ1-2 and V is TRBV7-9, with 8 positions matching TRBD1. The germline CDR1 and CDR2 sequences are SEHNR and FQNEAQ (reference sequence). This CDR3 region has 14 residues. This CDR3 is CALEEGTGYYGYTF. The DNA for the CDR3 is TGTGCGCTCGAGGAAGGGACAGGTTACTATGGCTACACCTTC.

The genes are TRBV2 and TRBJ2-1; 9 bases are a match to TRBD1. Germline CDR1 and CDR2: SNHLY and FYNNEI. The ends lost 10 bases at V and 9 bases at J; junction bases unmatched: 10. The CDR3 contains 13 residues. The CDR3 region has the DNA TGTGCCACAGACAGGGGGGGGACAAGTGAGCAGTTCTTC. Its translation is CATDRGGTSEQFF.

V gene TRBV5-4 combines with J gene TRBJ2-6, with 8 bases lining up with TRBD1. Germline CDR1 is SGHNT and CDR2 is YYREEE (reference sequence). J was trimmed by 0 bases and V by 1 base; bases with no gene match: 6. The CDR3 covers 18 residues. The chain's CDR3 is CASSLKDRAYSGANVLTF. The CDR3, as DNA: TGTGCCAGCAGCTTGAAGGACAGGGCCTACTCTGGGGCCAACGTCCTGACTTTC.